The 17 T cell receptor beta chains presented below share a single source sample, sequenced in a study of cytomegalovirus exposure and HLA in healthy donors. The primer mix had 60 Vbeta and 13 Jbeta primers. The data were produced by immunoSEQ multiplex PCR, yet TCRdb's version contains in-frame clones alone and is incomplete. The sample has 45,000 to 65,000 clones; approximately 77% are singletons. Specimen: PBMCs. The receptor set was obtained from a woman aged 35 to 49 in good health and CMV-seropositive.

This clone has only one observation. V gene TRBV6-1 combines with J gene TRBJ1-5; a weak D match, TRBD1 (5 bases). The V end lost 6 bases, the J end lost 2 bases, and 8 bases lay between the germline ends. CDR1 is MNHNS, CDR2 SASEGT, per germline. There are 13 residues in the CDR3. The CDR3 region is CASRLQGNQPQHF. The CDR3 DNA follows: TGTGCCAGCAGACTACAGGGCAATCAGCCCCAGCATTTT.

The chain uses TRBV5-5 and TRBJ2-5, with 7 nucleotides matching TRBD2. Trimming took 4 bases from V and 0 from J; bases not matched to a gene: 6. CDR1 and CDR2 (germline): SGHKS, YYEKEE (reference sequence). The CDR3 contains 15 residues. Written as DNA, the CDR3 is TGTGCCAGCAGCGAGCTCGCGGGGGACCAAGAGACCCAGTACTTC. Amino acids: CASSELAGDQETQYF.

The chain has TRBV9 and TRBJ1-6; possible D gene TRBD1, 6 bases. The V end lost 3 bases, the J end lost 6 bases, and 16 bases lay between the germline ends. The CDR3 is made up of 16 amino acids. CDR1 is SGDLS and CDR2 is YYNGEE in the germline V gene. CDR3 in DNA: TGTGCCAGCAGCGGCCAAACAGGGATTAGTAATTCACCCCTCCACTTT. Encoded protein: CASSGQTGISNSPLHF.

The chain has TRBV27 and TRBJ2-3, with D unresolved. Germline V lookup: CDR1 MNHEY, CDR2 SMNVEV (reference sequence). The CDR3 is 12 amino acids. Trimming stripped 4 bases from V and 7 bases from J, with 9 bases between. Written as DNA, the CDR3 is TGTGCCAGCAGTTCCCCCCCGTATACGCAGTATTTT. It is translated as CASSSPPYTQYF.

The chain combines TRBV9 with TRBJ1-1, with D tentatively TRBD1 (6 bases). Trimming stripped 1 base from V and 4 bases from J, with 26 bases between. CDR3 length equals 19 residues. Per the germline V gene, CDR1 is SGDLS and CDR2 is YYNGEE. The DNA for the CDR3 is TGTGCCAGCAGCGTATCCCCTCATCCCAAGGGGGATTTAATCACTGAAGCTTTCTTT. It yields the protein CASSVSPHPKGDLITEAFF.

CDR3 amino acids: CASSPRGGRGRQETQYF. CDR3 in DNA: TGTGCCAGCAGCCCCCGAGGGGGCAGGGGGAGACAAGAGACCCAGTACTTC. The chain carries TRBV7-8 and TRBJ2-5; 7 bases agree with TRBD1. Germline V gene lookup returns CDR1 SGHVS and CDR2 FQNEAQ. This CDR3 spans 17 amino acids. V gave up 5 bases and J gave up 2 bases; unmatched junction bases: 14.

The chain combines TRBV18 with TRBJ2-7; 9 bases match TRBD1. Germline values: CDR1 KGHSH, CDR2 LQKENI. V lost 6 bases to trimming and J lost 4 bases; unmatched junction nucleotides: 10. The CDR3 is 15 residues long. CDR3 amino acids: CASSGGQGHSYEQYF. For the CDR3, the DNA is TGTGCCAGCTCGGGAGGACAGGGGCATTCGTACGAGCAGTACTTC.

The V and J genes are TRBV30 and TRBJ2-1; weak D call: TRBD2 (6 bases). Trimming left V 3 bases short and J 6 bases short, with 12 bases between. CDR1 and CDR2 (germline): GTSNPN, SVGIG (reference sequence). The CDR3 runs to 13 residues. CDR3 nucleotide sequence: TGTGCCTGGAGAGCGGGCCCCGTCAATGAGCAGTTCTTC. It codes for CAWRAGPVNEQFF.

The chain uses TRBV11-2 and TRBJ1-4; possible D gene TRBD1, 6 bases. The CDR3 is made up of 15 amino acids. The V end lost 5 bases, the J end lost 8 bases, and 18 bases lay between the germline ends. CDR1 is SGHAT and CDR2 is FQNNGV in the germline V gene. The CDR3 spells CASSPYRDIQEKLFF. The DNA of the CDR3 is TGTGCCAGCAGCCCCTACCGGGACATCCAAGAAAAACTGTTTTTT.

This rearrangement joins TRBV25-1 to TRBJ2-5; 7 bases are shared with TRBD2. CDR1 is MGHDK and CDR2 is SYGVNS in the germline V gene. The length of the CDR3 is 16 residues. V lost 2 bases and J lost 0; bases outside the gene matches: 6. The chain's CDR3 is CASSEAGRGNQETQYF. The CDR3 region has the DNA TGTGCCAGCAGTGAAGCAGGGCGGGGGAACCAAGAGACCCAGTACTTC.

J is TRBJ1-1 and V is TRBV30; a weak D match, TRBD1 (5 bases). Germline V CDR1 and CDR2: GTSNPN, SVGIG (reference sequence). The ends were cut back, 3 bases at V and 2 bases at J, with 13 bases in the middle. The CDR3 length is 14 residues. CDR3 nucleotide sequence: TGTGCCTGGAGGACCGGTGGGGCTAACACTGAAGCTTTCTTT. This translates into CAWRTGGANTEAFF.

The rearrangement joins TRBV5-1 to TRBJ2-7; tentatively, D is TRBD1 (6 bases). Germline V lookup: CDR1 SGHRS, CDR2 YFSETQ. Trimming removed 3 bases at V and 0 bases at J, with 13 bases between. The CDR3 is made up of 15 amino acids. The CDR3 coding sequence is TGCGCCAGCAGCTCAGGGGTTAGTCTCTCCTACGAGCAGTACTTC. It is translated as CASSSGVSLSYEQYF.

This clone turned up a few times. The chain uses TRBV6-5 and TRBJ1-5; D may be TRBD1 (6 bases). This CDR3 contains 15 residues. Germline CDR1 and CDR2: MNHEY and SVGAGI. Trimming took 0 bases from V and 6 from J, leaving 12 bases between them. CDR3 sequence: CASSYSGGAGQPQHF. CDR3 sequence (DNA): TGTGCCAGCAGTTACTCAGGGGGGGCCGGTCAGCCCCAGCATTTT.

The rearrangement links TRBV19 to TRBJ2-5; D not certain. The CDR3 has 11 amino acids. Trimming left V 4 bases short and J 4 bases short, with 4 bases between. Germline CDR1 and CDR2: LNHDA and SQIVND (reference sequence). This CDR3 is CASSTGETQYF. The CDR3, as DNA: TGTGCCAGTAGTACCGGAGAGACCCAGTACTTC.

J is TRBJ1-2 and V is TRBV14; 7 nucleotides agree with TRBD1. The CDR3 spans 16 residues. Germline V gene lookup returns CDR1 SGHDN and CDR2 FVKESK. J was trimmed by 5 bases and V by 0 bases; bases with no gene match: 9. The CDR3 DNA reads as TGTGCCAGCAGCCAAGATTGGGGTACAGGGGATTATGGCTACACCTTC. It encodes CASSQDWGTGDYGYTF.

The chain uses TRBV10-3 and TRBJ1-5; 7 nucleotides match TRBD1. V was clipped by 3 bases and J by 2 bases; unmatched bases: 1. In germline, CDR1 is ENHRY, CDR2 SYGVKD. This CDR3 has 14 residues. Here the CDR3 DNA reads TGTGCCATCAGTGACCAGGGGGGCAATCAGCCCCAGCATTTT. Translating it yields CAISDQGGNQPQHF.

This clone was counted between two and nine times. J is TRBJ2-3 and V is TRBV6-5; no reliable D call. Germline lookup yields CDR1 MNHEY and CDR2 SVGAGI. Trimming shortened V by 10 bases and J by 3 bases, and 17 bases separated the two germline ends. The CDR3 length is 14 residues. The CDR3 sequence is CATSTLLKTDTQYF. The CDR3 bases are TGTGCCACCTCGACACTTCTCAAGACAGATACGCAGTATTTT.